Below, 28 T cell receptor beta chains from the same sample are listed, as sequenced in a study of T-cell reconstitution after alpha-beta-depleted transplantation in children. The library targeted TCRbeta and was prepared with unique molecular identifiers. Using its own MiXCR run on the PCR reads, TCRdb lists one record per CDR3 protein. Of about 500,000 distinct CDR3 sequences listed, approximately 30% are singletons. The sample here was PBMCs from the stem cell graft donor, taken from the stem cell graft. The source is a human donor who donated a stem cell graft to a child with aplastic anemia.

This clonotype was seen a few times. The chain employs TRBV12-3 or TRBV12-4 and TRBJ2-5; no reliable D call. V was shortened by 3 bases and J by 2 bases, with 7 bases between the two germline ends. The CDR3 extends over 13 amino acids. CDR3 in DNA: TGTGCCAGCAGTTTCGTACAGCAAGAGACCCAGTACTTC. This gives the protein CASSFVQQETQYF.

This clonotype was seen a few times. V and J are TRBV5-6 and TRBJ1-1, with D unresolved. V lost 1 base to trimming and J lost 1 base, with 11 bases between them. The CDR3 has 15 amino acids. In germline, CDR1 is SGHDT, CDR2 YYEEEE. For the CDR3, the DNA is TGTGCCAGCAGCTTGTTCCCACAGTCGAACACTGAAGCTTTCTTT. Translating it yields CASSLFPQSNTEAFF.

As DNA, the CDR3 is TGCAGCGTTCGGCTGGGCGGAGAGACCCAGTACTTC. Translated, it gives CSVRLGGETQYF. J is TRBJ2-5 and V is TRBV29-1; D gene ambiguous. The CDR3 consists of 12 residues. Germline assignment: CDR1 SQVTM and CDR2 ANQGSEA. Trimming took off 5 bases at V and 4 bases at J, with 11 bases between the two ends.

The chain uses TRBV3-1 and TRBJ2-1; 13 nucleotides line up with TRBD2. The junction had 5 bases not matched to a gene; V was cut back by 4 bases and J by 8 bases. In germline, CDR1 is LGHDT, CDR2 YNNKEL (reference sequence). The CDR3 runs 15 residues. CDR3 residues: CASSPGLAGFDEQFF. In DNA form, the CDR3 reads TGTGCCAGCAGCCCGGGACTAGCGGGATTTGATGAGCAGTTCTTC.

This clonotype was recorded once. CDR3 nucleotide sequence: TGTGCCAGCAGTGAAGTTGGGGGTGGGGATTCACCCCTCCACTTT. Protein: CASSEVGGGDSPLHF. V is TRBV6-1 and J is TRBJ1-6; maybe TRBD1 (5 bases). The germline gives CDR1 MNHNS, CDR2 SASEGT. The CDR3 sequence is 15 residues long. Trimming removed 1 base at V and 8 bases at J, with 12 bases between.

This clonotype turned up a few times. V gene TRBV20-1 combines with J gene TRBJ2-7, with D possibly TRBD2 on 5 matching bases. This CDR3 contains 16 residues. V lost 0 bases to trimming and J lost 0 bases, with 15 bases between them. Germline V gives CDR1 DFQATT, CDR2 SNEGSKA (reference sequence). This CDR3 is CSARDGGRSPSYEQYF. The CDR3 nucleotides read TGCAGTGCTAGAGACGGAGGTCGGTCGCCCTCCTACGAGCAGTACTTC.

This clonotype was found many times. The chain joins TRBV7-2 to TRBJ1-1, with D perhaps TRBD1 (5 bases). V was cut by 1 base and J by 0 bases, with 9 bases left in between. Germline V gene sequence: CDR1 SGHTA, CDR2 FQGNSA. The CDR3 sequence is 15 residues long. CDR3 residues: CASSLGAGMNTEAFF. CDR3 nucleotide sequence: TGTGCCAGCAGCTTAGGGGCAGGGATGAACACTGAAGCTTTCTTT.

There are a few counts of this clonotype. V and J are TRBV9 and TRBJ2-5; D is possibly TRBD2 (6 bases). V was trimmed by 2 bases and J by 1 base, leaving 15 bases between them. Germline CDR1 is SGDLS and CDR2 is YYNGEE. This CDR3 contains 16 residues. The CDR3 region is CASSVYLGGSQETQYF. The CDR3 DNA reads TGTGCCAGCAGCGTGTACCTAGGAGGGTCCCAAGAGACCCAGTACTTC.

CDR3 loop: CAISVQARKGNQPQHF. For the CDR3, the DNA is TGTGCCATCAGTGTACAAGCTCGAAAGGGCAATCAGCCCCAGCATTTT. The V and J genes are TRBV10-3 and TRBJ1-5; D is ambiguous. Germline loops: CDR1 ENHRY, CDR2 SYGVKD. CDR3 length: 16 amino acids. Trimming removed 4 bases at V and 2 bases at J, with 15 bases between.

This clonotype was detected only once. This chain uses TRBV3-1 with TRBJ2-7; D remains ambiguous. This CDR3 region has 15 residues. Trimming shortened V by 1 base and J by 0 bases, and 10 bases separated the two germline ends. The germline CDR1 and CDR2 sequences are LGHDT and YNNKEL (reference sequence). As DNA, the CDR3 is TGTGCCAGCAGCCAAGTTTCGCGGTTCTCCTACGAGCAGTACTTC. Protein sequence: CASSQVSRFSYEQYF.

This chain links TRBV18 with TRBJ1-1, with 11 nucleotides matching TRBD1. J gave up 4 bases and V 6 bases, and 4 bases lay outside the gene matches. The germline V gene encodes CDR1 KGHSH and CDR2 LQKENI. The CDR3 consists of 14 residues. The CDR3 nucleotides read TGTGCCAGCTCGCGGGACAGGGGGGGCACTGAAGCTTTCTTT. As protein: CASSRDRGGTEAFF.

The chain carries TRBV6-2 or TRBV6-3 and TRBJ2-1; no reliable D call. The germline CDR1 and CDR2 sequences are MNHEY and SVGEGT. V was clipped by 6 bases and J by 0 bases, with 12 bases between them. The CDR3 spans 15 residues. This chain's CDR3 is CASRSLQSSYNEQFF. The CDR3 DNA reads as TGTGCCAGCAGATCCTTACAAAGCTCCTACAATGAGCAGTTCTTC.

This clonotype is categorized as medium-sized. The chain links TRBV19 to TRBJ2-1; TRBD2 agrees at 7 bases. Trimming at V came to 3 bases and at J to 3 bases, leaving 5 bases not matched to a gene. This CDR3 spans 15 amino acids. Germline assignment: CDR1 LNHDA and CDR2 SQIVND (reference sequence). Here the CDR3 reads CASSIDSGIYNEQFF. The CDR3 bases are TGTGCCAGTAGTATTGACAGCGGGATCTACAATGAGCAGTTCTTC.

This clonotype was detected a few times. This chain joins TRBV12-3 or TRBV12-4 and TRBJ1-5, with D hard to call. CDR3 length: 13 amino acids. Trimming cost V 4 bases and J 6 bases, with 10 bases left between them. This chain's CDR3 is CASSSGWLQPQHF. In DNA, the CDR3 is TGTGCCAGCAGTTCGGGTTGGCTTCAGCCCCAGCATTTT.

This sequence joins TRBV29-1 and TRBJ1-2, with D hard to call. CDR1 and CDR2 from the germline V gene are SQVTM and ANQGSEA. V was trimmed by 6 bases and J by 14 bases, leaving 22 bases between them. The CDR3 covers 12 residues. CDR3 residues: CSVKEAGSLGTF. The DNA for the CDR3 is TGCAGCGTCAAAGAGGCGGGTTCCCTCGGTACCTTC. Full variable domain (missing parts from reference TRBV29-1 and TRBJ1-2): SAVISQKPSRDICQRGTSLTIQCQVDSQVTMMFWYRQQPGQSLTLIATANQGSEATYESGFVIDKFPISRPNLTFSTLTVSNMSPEDSSIYLCSVKEAGSLGTFGSGTRLTVV.

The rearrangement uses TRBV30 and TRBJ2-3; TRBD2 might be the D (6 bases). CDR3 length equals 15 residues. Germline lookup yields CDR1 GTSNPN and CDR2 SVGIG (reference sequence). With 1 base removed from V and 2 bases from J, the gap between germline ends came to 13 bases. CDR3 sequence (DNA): TGTGCCTGGAGTGGATTAGCGGCTCTCACAGATACGCAGTATTTT. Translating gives CAWSGLAALTDTQYF.

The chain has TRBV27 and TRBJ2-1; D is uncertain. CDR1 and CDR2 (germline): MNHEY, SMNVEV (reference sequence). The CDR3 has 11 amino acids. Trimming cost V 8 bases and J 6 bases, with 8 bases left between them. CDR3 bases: TGTGCCAGCCGGACCACCAATGAGCAGTTCTTC. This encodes CASRTTNEQFF.

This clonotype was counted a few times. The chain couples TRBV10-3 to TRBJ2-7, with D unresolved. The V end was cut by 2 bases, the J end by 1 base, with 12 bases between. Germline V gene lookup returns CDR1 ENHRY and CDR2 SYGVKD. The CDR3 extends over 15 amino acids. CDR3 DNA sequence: TGTGCCATCAGTGAGATCTTTGGGAAATCCTACGAGCAGTACTTC. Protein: CAISEIFGKSYEQYF.

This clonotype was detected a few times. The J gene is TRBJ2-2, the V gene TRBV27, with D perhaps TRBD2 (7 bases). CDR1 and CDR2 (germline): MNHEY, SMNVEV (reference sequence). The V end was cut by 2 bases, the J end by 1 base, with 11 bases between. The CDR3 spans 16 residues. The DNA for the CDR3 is TGTGCCAGCAGTTTACACGGGGGGCAGAACACCGGGGAGCTGTTTTTT. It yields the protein CASSLHGGQNTGELFF.

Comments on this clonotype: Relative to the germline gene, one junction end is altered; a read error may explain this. Here the CDR3 DNA reads TGCGCCACCAGCCAAGATCCCGGGACAGGACTGTTTTTT. Translating it yields CATSQDPGTGLFF. The chain employs TRBV4-3 and TRBJ1-4; 8 bases line up with TRBD1. The CDR3 covers 13 residues. The germline CDR1 and CDR2 sequences are LGHNA and YSLEER.

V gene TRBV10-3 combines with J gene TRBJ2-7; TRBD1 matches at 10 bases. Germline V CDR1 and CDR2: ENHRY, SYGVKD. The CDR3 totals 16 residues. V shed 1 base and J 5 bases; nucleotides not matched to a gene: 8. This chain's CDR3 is CAISEWLGQGSHEQYF. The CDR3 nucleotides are TGTGCCATCAGTGAGTGGTTGGGACAGGGGTCCCACGAGCAGTACTTC.

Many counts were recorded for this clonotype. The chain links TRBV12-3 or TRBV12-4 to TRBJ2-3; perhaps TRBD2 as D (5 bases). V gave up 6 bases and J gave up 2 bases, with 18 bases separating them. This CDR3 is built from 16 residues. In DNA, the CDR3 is TGTGCCAGCAGCTATGCCGGGAACCCCTACACAGATACGCAGTATTTT. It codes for CASSYAGNPYTDTQYF.

CDR3 region: CASSIRSRWEINNEQFF. The CDR3 coding sequence is TGTGCCAGCAGCATCAGGTCTCGGTGGGAAATTAACAATGAGCAGTTCTTC. The V gene is TRBV7-2, the J gene TRBJ2-1; D remains unclear. Looked up from germline, CDR1 is SGHTA and CDR2 is FQGNSA. The V end lost 5 bases, the J end lost 5 bases, and 22 bases lay between the germline ends. The CDR3 has 17 amino acids.

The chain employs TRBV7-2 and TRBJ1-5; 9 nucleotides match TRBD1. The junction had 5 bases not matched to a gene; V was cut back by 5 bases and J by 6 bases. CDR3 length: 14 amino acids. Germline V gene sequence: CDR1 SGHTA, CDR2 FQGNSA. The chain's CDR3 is CASSNTGGSQPQHF. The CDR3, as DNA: TGTGCCAGCAGCAACACAGGGGGCAGTCAGCCCCAGCATTTT.

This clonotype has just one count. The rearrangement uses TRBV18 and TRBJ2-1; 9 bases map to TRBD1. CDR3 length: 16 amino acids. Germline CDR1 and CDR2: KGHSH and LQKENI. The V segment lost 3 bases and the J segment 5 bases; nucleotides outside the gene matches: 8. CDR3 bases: TGTGCCAGCTCACCGCAAAGGGACAGGGCGAACAATGAGCAGTTCTTC. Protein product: CASSPQRDRANNEQFF.

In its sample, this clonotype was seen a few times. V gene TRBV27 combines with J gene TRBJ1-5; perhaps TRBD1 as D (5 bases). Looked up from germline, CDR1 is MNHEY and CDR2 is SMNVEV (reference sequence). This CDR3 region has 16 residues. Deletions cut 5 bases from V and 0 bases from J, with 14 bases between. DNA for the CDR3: TGTGCCAGCAGTCCAACCATCAGGGATAGCAATCAGCCCCAGCATTTT. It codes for CASSPTIRDSNQPQHF.

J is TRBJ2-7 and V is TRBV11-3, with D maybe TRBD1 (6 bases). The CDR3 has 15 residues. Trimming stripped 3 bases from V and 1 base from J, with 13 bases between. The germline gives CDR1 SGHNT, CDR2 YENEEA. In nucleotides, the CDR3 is TGTGCCAGCAGCTTGGACAGTCTAACGTCCTACGAGCAGTACGTC. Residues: CASSLDSLTSYEQYV.

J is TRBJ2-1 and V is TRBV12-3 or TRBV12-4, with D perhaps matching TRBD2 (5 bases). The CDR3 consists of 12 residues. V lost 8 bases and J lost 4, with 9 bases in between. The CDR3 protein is CASEGKYNEQFF. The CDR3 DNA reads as TGTGCCAGCGAGGGAAAATACAATGAGCAGTTCTTC.